What follows are 11 T cell receptor beta chains derived from one specimen sequenced in a study of control samples from healthy donors and cancer patients. Profiling relied on immunoSEQ multiplex PCR, and the TCRdb table lists in-frame clones only, not all of them. The sample has approximately 150,000 clones, roughly 90% seen once; the top ten hold more than 6.5%. Source material: PBMCs. The receptor set was obtained from a man aged 45 to 65 with head and neck cancer.

The V and J genes are TRBV7-9 and TRBJ1-1; D is unresolved. The germline V gene encodes CDR1 SEHNR and CDR2 FQNEAQ (reference sequence). V was clipped by 5 bases and J by 3 bases, with 13 bases between them. The CDR3 spans 14 residues. The CDR3: CASSTGLEDTEAFF. CDR3 DNA: TGTGCCAGCAGCACCGGCCTGGAGGACACTGAAGCTTTCTTT.

V usage is TRBV7-9 and J usage is TRBJ2-1, with unresolved D. Germline values: CDR1 SEHNR, CDR2 FQNEAQ (reference sequence). V was cut by 2 bases and J by 8 bases, with 10 bases left in between. The CDR3 totals 13 residues. The CDR3 sequence is CASSLSPIDEQFF. The CDR3 nucleotides are TGTGCCAGCAGCTTAAGTCCCATCGATGAGCAGTTCTTC.

The rearrangement uses TRBV19 and TRBJ1-5; D ambiguous. The CDR3 consists of 15 residues. Germline V gene lookup returns CDR1 LNHDA and CDR2 SQIVND (reference sequence). The V end lost 3 bases, the J end lost 0 bases, and 9 bases lay between the germline ends. The CDR3 is CASSIGQISNQPQHF. The DNA of the CDR3 is TGTGCCAGTAGTATCGGGCAGATTAGCAATCAGCCCCAGCATTTT.

The chain recombines TRBV7-2 with TRBJ2-1; 9 bases line up with TRBD1. Germline V gives CDR1 SGHTA, CDR2 FQGNSA. The CDR3 totals 16 residues. V lost 1 base and J lost 7; bases outside the gene matches: 8. The CDR3, as DNA: TGTGCCAGCAGCTTAGTTACGGGACAGGGAGGGAATGAGCAGTTCTTC. It yields the protein CASSLVTGQGGNEQFF.

This sequence joins TRBV2 and TRBJ1-2, with 7 bases identical to TRBD1. Per germline, CDR1 SNHLY and CDR2 FYNNEI. With 9 bases clipped from V and 2 bases from J, the junction kept 21 bases outside the gene matches. This CDR3 comprises 18 residues. CDR3 loop: CARKKRSDYGQANYGYTF. CDR3 coding DNA: TGTGCCAGAAAAAAAAGAAGCGACTATGGACAGGCAAACTATGGCTACACCTTC.

V is TRBV7-2 and J is TRBJ1-6; no reliable D call. This CDR3 has 15 amino acids. The ends were cut back, 7 bases at V and 7 bases at J, with 17 bases in the middle. Germline CDR1 SGHTA, CDR2 FQGNSA. The CDR3 reads CASTGREVWNSPLHF. CDR3 in DNA: TGTGCCAGCACCGGACGGGAGGTTTGGAATTCACCCCTCCACTTT.

This clone was recorded at least ten times. The DNA of the CDR3 is TGTGCCTGGAGTGTACGGAGGGGGAAAGCTTTCTTT. Amino acids: CAWSVRRGKAFF. The chain is built from TRBV30 and TRBJ1-1; perhaps TRBD1 as D (6 bases). V was clipped by 0 bases and J by 9 bases, with 11 bases between them. Germline CDR1 and CDR2: GTSNPN and SVGIG (reference sequence). The CDR3 covers 12 residues.

The rearrangement joins TRBV7-9 to TRBJ1-2, with D uncertain. V was cut by 0 bases and J by 7 bases, with 9 bases left in between. The CDR3 has 13 residues. The V gene's germline CDR1 is SEHNR and CDR2 FQNEAQ (reference sequence). CDR3 nucleotides: TGTGCCAGCAGCTTAGCTCGTAGGAGTGGCTACACCTTC. Translated: CASSLARRSGYTF.

The chain uses TRBV7-2 and TRBJ2-2; weak D call: TRBD2 (5 bases). Per the germline V gene, CDR1 is SGHTA and CDR2 is FQGNSA. Trimming shortened V by 7 bases and J by 6 bases, and 12 bases separated the two germline ends. This CDR3 is 13 amino acids long. The CDR3 DNA reads TGTGCCAGCATCAGGCGGGTCCCCGGGGAGCTGTTTTTT. Its protein is CASIRRVPGELFF.

The rearrangement links TRBV20-1 to TRBJ2-7; TRBD2 is a possible D gene (6 bases). This CDR3 is 13 amino acids long. CDR1 and CDR2 (germline): DFQATT, SNEGSKA (reference sequence). Trimming stripped 4 bases from V and 11 bases from J, with 21 bases between. The CDR3 sequence is CSAIEVKRAEEYF. The CDR3 DNA follows: TGCAGTGCTATTGAGGTCAAGCGGGCGGAGGAGTACTTC.

The chain uses TRBV3-1 (or the pseudogene TRBV3-2) and TRBJ2-2, with 8 bases matching TRBD2. The CDR3 loop spans 16 amino acids. Per germline, CDR1 LGHDT and CDR2 YNNKEL (reference sequence). After removal of 4 bases from V and 6 bases from J, the junction contained 10 bases not matched to a gene. The CDR3 DNA sequence: TGTGCCAGCAGCCGGGGACTCATCGGGAGGGCCGGGGAGCTGTTTTTT. Encoded protein: CASSRGLIGRAGELFF.